One T cell receptor beta chain is described in this entry. Its antigen is undetermined. Germline V gene sequence: CDR1 SEHNR, CDR2 FQNEAQ (reference sequence). CDR3 length: 14 amino acids. Trimming took off 3 bases at V and 2 bases at J, with 10 bases between the two ends. The data originate from a study of OX40 agonist ivuxolimab in advanced cancers. The overall study: An anti-OX40 (CD134) antibody with agonistic activity, ivuxolimab, was administered to patients. Findings of the study overall: There were also nonresponders showing low normalized T-cell clonal expansion. Clonal expansion by week 6 occurred in CD4+ and CD8+ blood T cells (at 0.1 to 3.0 mg/kg).

Using immunoSEQ multiplex PCR, the repertoire was profiled, and TCRdb retains in-frame clones only, with some absent. The sample holds tens of thousands of clones; about 80% are singletons and the top ten take about 1.5%. The chain joins TRBV7-9 to TRBJ2-5; no reliable D call. The sample in question was CD4+ or CD8+ T cells sorted from blood, obtained in a trial of the OX40 agonist ivuxolimab. The receptor's source is an adult with an advanced solid tumor such as melanoma, head and neck, liver or kidney cancer. The CDR3 bases are TGTGCCAGCAGCTTCCTTGGCGATCAAGAGACCCAGTACTTC. Translating it yields CASSFLGDQETQYF.